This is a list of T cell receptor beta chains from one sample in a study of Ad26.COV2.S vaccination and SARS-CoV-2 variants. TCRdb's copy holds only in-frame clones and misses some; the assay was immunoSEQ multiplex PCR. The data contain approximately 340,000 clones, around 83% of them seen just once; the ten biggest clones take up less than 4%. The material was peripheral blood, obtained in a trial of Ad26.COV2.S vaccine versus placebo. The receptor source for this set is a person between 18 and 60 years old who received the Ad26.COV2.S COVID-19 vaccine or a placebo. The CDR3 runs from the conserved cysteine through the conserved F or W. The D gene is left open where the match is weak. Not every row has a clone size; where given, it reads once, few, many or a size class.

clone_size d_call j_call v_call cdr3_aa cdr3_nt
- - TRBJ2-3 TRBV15 CATSGAGPSTDTQYF TGTGCCACCAGCGGGGCAGGGCCCAGCACAGATACGCAGTATTTT
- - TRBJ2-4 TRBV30 CAWTETGLAKNIQYF TGTGCCTGGACCGAGACAGGACTAGCCAAAAACATTCAGTACTTC
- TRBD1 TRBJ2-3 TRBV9 CASSRTGGGDTQYF TGTGCCAGCAGCCGGACAGGGGGAGGGGATACGCAGTATTTT
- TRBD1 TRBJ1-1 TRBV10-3 CAIMGGQGVNTEAFF TGTGCCATCATGGGGGGCCAGGGGGTGAACACTGAAGCTTTCTTT
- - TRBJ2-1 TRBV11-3 CASSLATADEQFF TGTGCCAGCAGCTTAGCAACAGCCGATGAGCAGTTCTTC
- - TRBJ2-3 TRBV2 CASRSLADTQYF TGTGCCAGCAGAAGCCTGGCAGATACGCAGTATTTT
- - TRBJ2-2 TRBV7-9 CARRPGGGGMANTGELFF TGTGCCCGCCGCCCGGGGGGCGGGGGAATGGCGAACACCGGGGAGCTGTTTTTT
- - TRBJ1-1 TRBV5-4 CASSLGPNTEAFF TGTGCCAGCAGCTTAGGACCGAACACTGAAGCTTTCTTT
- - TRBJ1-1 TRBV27 CASSLGSGAEAFF TGTGCCAGCAGTTTAGGTTCGGGGGCTGAAGCTTTCTTT
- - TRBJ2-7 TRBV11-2 CASSLAGSGEQYF TGTGCCAGCAGCTTAGCAGGGTCGGGGGAGCAGTACTTC
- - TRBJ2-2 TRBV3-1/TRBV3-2 CASSQRTGELFF TGTGCCAGCAGCCAGAGGACCGGGGAGCTGTTTTTT
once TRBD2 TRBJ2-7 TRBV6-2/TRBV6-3 CASSISGTSGRYEQYF TGTGCCAGCAGCATCTCCGGGACTAGCGGGAGGTACGAGCAGTACTTC
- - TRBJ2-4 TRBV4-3 CASSQGLGVIQYF TGCGCCAGCAGCCAAGGCCTGGGGGTCATTCAGTACTTC
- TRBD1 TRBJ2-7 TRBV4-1 CASSQQTERQGEQYF TGCGCCAGCAGCCAACAAACGGAAAGACAGGGGGAGCAGTACTTC
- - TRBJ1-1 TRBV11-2 CASSLVGHQVGGTEAFF TGTGCCAGCAGCTTAGTAGGTCACCAGGTTGGGGGCACTGAAGCTTTCTTT
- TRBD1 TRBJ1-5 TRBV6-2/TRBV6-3 CASSSGRGLRQPQHF TGTGCCAGCAGTTCTGGTAGGGGGCTACGCCAGCCCCAGCATTTT
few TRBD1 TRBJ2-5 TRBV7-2 CASSPDRSQETQYF TGTGCCAGCAGCCCGGACAGGAGCCAAGAGACCCAGTACTTC
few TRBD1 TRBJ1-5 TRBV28 CASSLTGQGINQPQHF TGTGCCAGCAGTTTAACGGGACAGGGTATAAATCAGCCCCAGCATTTT
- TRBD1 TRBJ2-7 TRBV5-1 CASSLTGGAYEQYF TGCGCCAGCAGCCTGACAGGGGGCGCCTACGAGCAGTACTTC
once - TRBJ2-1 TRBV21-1 CASSKFTSGSLNEQFF TGTGCCAGCAGCAAATTCACTAGCGGGAGCCTCAATGAGCAGTTCTTC
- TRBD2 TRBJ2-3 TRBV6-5 CASSRLAGGTDTQYF TGTGCCAGCAGTCGACTAGCGGGGGGCACAGATACGCAGTATTTT
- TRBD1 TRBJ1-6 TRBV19 CASSRDRARSPLHF TGTGCCAGTAGTAGGGACAGGGCAAGATCACCCCTCCACTTT
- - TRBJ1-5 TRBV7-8 CASSLAPRVRNQPQHF TGTGCCAGCAGCTTAGCGCCCAGGGTACGGAATCAGCCCCAGCATTTT
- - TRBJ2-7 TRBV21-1 CASSKSSGAELPYEQYF TGTGCCAGCAGCAAATCGAGCGGGGCGGAGCTCCCCTACGAGCAGTACTTC
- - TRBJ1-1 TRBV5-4 CASSPDEARGEAFF TGTGCCAGCAGCCCAGACGAGGCGAGGGGGGAAGCTTTCTTT
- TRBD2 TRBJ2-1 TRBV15 CATSTGLAHNEQFF TGTGCCACCAGCACGGGACTAGCCCACAATGAGCAGTTCTTC
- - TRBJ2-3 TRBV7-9 CASSLGRRGTDTQYF TGTGCCAGCAGCTTAGGGCGGCGGGGCACAGATACGCAGTATTTT
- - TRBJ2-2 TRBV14 CASSQPRDTGELFF TGTGCCAGCAGCCAACCACGGGACACCGGGGAGCTGTTTTTT
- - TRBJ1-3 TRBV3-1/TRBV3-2 CASSSGNTIYF TGTGCCAGCAGCTCTGGAAACACCATATATTTT
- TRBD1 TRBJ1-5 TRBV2 CASAGQSNQPQHF TGTGCCAGCGCGGGACAGAGCAATCAGCCCCAGCATTTT
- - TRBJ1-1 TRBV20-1 CSAIKNTEAFF TGCAGTGCTATCAAGAACACTGAAGCTTTCTTT
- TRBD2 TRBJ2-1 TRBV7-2 CASSFSFVAGRVGNEQFF TGTGCCAGCAGCTTTTCCTTCGTCGCGGGGAGGGTTGGCAATGAGCAGTTCTTC
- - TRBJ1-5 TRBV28 CASRRGNQPQHF TGTGCCAGCAGACGGGGCAATCAGCCCCAGCATTTT
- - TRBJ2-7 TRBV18 CASSPSPSYEQYF TGTGCCAGCTCACCTTCCCCAAGCTACGAGCAGTACTTC
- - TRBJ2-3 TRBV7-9 CASSLTPRTDTQYF TGTGCCAGCAGCTTGACTCCCCGCACAGATACGCAGTATTTT
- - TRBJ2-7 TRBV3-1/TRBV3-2 CASSQAARGYEQYF TGTGCCAGCAGCCAAGCGGCCAGGGGATACGAGCAGTACTTC
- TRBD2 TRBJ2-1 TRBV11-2 CASSLEGLVFEQFF TGTGCCAGCAGCTTAGAGGGACTAGTTTTTGAGCAGTTCTTC
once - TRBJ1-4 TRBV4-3 CASSQDRAENEKLFF TGCGCCAGCAGCCAAGATCGGGCGGAGAATGAAAAACTGTTTTTT
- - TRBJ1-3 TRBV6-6 CASTSGNTIYF TGTGCCAGCACCTCTGGAAACACCATATATTTT
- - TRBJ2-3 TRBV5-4 CASSLAHDTQYF TGTGCCAGCAGCTTGGCCCACGATACGCAGTATTTT
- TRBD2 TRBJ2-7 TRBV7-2 CASSSTLAVHEQYF TGTGCCAGCAGCTCTACCCTAGCGGTCCACGAGCAGTACTTC
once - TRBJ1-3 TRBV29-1 CSVDTGNTIYF TGCAGCGTTGACACGGGAAACACCATATATTTT
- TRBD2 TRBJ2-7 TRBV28 CASTVATSGRAEQYF TGTGCCAGCACGGTAGCGACTAGCGGGAGGGCCGAGCAGTACTTC